This TCR beta chain was retrieved from a study of CD8 T cells in Susac syndrome. This clonotype has a single count. CDR1 SQVTM and CDR2 ANQGSEA come from the germline V gene. The CDR3 loop spans 10 amino acids. V shed 4 bases and J shed 6 bases, with 6 bases lying between them. Reverse transcription of roughly 0.5 to 1 ug RNA used random hexamers. Each CDR3 protein gets one entry after TCRdb re-called the immunoSEQ multiplex PCR reads with MiXCR. The data show more than 65,000 distinct CDR3 sequences, 95% seen once. The sequencing sample was made of CD8+ T cells from PBMCs. The clonotype originates from a human donor with Susac syndrome. The genes are TRBV29-1 and TRBJ1-2; D unresolved. CDR3 region: CSVVGNGYTF. Here the CDR3 DNA reads TGCAGCGTTGTGGGGAATGGCTACACCTTC.